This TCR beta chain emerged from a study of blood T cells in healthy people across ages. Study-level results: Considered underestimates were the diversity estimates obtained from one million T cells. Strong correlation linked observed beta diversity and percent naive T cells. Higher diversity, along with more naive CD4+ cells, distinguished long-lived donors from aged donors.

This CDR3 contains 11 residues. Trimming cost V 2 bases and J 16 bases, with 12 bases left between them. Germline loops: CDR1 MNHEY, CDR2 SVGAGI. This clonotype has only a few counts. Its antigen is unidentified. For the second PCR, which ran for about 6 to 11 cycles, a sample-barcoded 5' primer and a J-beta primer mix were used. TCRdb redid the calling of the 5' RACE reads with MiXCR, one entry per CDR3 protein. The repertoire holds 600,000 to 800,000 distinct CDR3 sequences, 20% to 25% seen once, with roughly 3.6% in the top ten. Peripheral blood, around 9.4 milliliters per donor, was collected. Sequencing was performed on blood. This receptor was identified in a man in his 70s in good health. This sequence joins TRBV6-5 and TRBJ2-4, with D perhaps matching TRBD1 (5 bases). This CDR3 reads CASSYRGLRYF. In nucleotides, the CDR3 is TGTGCCAGCAGTTACAGGGGTCTTAGATACTTC.